This T cell receptor beta chain originates from a study of blood T cell repertoires in COVID-19. Study-wide context: Acute and convalescent COVID-19 specimens originated in the United States, Italy and Spain. Sources were T cells, B-cell-depleted T cells, or PBMCs; the material itself was cDNA or gDNA.

Authors' data handling: Amplification of reference gene primers was used by the study to estimate nucleated cell counts. Measured with immunoSEQ multiplex PCR; TCRdb has only the in-frame clones, and not every one. V and J calls and clone size are copied from that table; D and trimming were computed from the DNA. Among 450,000 to 500,000 clones, 70% to 90% were seen once, and the ten largest hold 3.2%. Germline V gene data show CDR1 as SGHNT and CDR2 as YENEEA. This CDR3 comprises 14 residues. V dropped 0 bases and J dropped 2 bases, with 4 bases sitting between them. The receptor was isolated from a human donor in a cohort sampled during active COVID-19. V and J are TRBV11-3 and TRBJ2-2; the D is unclear. Sequencing input: peripheral blood. The DNA of the CDR3 is TGTGCCAGCAGCTTAGACACTAACACCGGGGAGCTGTTTTTT. It translates to CASSLDTNTGELFF.